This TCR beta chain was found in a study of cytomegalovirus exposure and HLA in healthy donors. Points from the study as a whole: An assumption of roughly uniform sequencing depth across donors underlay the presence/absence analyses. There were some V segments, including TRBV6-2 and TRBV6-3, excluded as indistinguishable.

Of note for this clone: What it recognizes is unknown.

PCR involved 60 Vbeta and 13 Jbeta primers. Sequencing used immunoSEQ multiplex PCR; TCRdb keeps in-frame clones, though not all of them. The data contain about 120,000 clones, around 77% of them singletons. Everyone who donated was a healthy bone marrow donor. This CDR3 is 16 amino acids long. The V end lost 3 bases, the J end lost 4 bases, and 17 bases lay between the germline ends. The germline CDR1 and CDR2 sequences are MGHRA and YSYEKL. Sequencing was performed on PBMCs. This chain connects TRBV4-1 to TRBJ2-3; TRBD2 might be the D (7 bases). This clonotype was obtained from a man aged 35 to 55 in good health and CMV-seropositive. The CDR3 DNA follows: TGCGCCAGCAGCCATCCCGGCGGGGGCTTGGCAGATACGCAGTATTTT. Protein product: CASSHPGGGLADTQYF.